This TCR beta chain was profiled in a study of cytomegalovirus exposure and HLA in healthy donors. For the study at large: The early release's HLA-typed donors yielded roughly 85 million unique TCRs. Study results and caveats: HLA alleles were associated with 15,000 to 20,000 TCR beta sequences in a later analysis at 0.05 false discovery rate.

This clone appeared once. Its antigen is still unknown. The PCR contained 60 Vbeta and 13 Jbeta primers. Clones were read by immunoSEQ multiplex PCR, and TCRdb kept only the in-frame ones, dropping some. This table has roughly 76,000 clones, around three quarters appearing once. The CDR3 runs to 14 residues. CDR1 and CDR2 from the germline V gene are SGHTA and FQGNSA. The ends were cut back, 1 base at V and 4 bases at J, with 10 bases in the middle. Donors counted as nominally healthy when sampled, yet unrecorded immune exposures were likely. Input material: PBMCs. The V and J genes are TRBV7-2 and TRBJ1-2; perhaps TRBD1 as D (6 bases). The clonotype originates from a man aged 25 to 40 in good health and CMV-seronegative. CDR3 loop: CASSLVGRGYGYTF. CDR3 DNA sequence: TGTGCCAGCAGCTTAGTCGGCAGGGGCTATGGCTACACCTTC.